The clone carrying this T cell receptor beta chain showed up just once. Per the germline V gene, CDR1 is SNHLY and CDR2 is FYNNEI. The germline V and J ends were trimmed by 7 bases and 0 bases, with 9 bases remaining between them. The CDR3 is made up of 14 amino acids. In the study's own analysis: By means of reference gene primer amplification, nucleated cell counts were estimated. Clones were sequenced by immunoSEQ multiplex PCR, and TCRdb holds only the in-frame ones, with some missing. Clone size and V and J calls were adopted from that table, with D and trimming inferred from the DNA. Among 200,000 to 250,000 clones listed, around 80% were seen once. The data belong to a study of blood T cell repertoires in COVID-19. Study context: T cells, B-cell-depleted T cells, or PBMCs supplied cDNA or gDNA.

This clonotype originated in a woman between 65 and 79 years old with acute or convalescent COVID-19. The J gene is TRBJ1-4, the V gene TRBV2; TRBD1 is a possible D gene (6 bases). Sequenced sample: peripheral blood. The CDR3 is CASTGQPTNEKLFF. DNA for the CDR3: TGTGCCAGCACCGGACAGCCAACTAATGAAAAACTGTTTTTT.